The table lists the clone carrying this T cell receptor (beta chain) with many counts. No antigen is known for it. This sample is drawn from a study of T cells in Graves' hyperthyroidism and ophthalmopathy. Study overall: Peripheral blood was obtained at initial diagnosis, preceding any treatment. General study points: Patients with ophthalmopathy were separated from those with stable hyperthyroidism by a 13 V-J model.

The study included ophthalmopathy patients with Clinical Activity Score at least 3, NOSPECS grade at least 4 and duration under 3 months. Lactation, pregnancy, other autoimmune disease or uncontrolled infection excluded patients. The investigators amplified TCR beta CDR3 regions from RNA transcripts. TCR CDR3 underwent first-round RT-PCR with the HTBI primer set. TCRdb ran MiXCR on the multiplex PCR reads and lists one entry per CDR3 protein. This table holds fewer than 500,000 distinct CDR3 sequences, roughly 15% found once. Sequences were obtained from blood. This TCR derives from a woman under 40 with Graves' ophthalmopathy.

This chain's CDR3 is CASSQSGESDTQYF. The CDR3 coding sequence is TGTGCCAGCAGTCAAAGCGGGGAAAGCGATACGCAGTATTTT. V and J are TRBV12-3 or TRBV12-4 and TRBJ2-3; 7 nucleotides agree with TRBD2. There are 14 residues in the CDR3. The junction had 8 bases not matched to a gene; V was cut back by 5 bases and J by 6 bases.